One sample yielded the 24 T cell receptor beta chains listed below, sequenced in a study of T cell changes during pregnancy in multiple sclerosis. The table came from immunoSEQ multiplex PCR; TCRdb's copy has only in-frame clones and leaves some out. The table includes approximately 80,000 clones, around 93% detected once. This sample comprised peripheral blood, obtained in the second trimester of pregnancy. These receptors all stem from a female donor in good health, enrolled as a control in a pregnancy study.

J is TRBJ2-1 and V is TRBV6-1; 8 bases map to TRBD1. The CDR3 sequence is 14 residues long. Trimming at V came to 5 bases and at J to 7 bases, leaving 7 bases not matched to a gene. CDR1 and CDR2 from the germline V gene are MNHNS and SASEGT. In nucleotides, the CDR3 is TGTGCCAGCAGTTTGCGGACAGGGAGGAATGAGCAGTTCTTC. Protein sequence: CASSLRTGRNEQFF.

The rearrangement links TRBV27 to TRBJ2-5; D might be TRBD2 (6 bases). The CDR3 has 15 residues. CDR1 MNHEY and CDR2 SMNVEV come from the germline V gene (reference sequence). The V gene lost 6 bases and the J gene lost 2 bases, with 16 bases spanning the gap. CDR3 in DNA: TGTGCCAGCAGCCCGGCGGGGCAGAATCAAGAGACCCAGTACTTC. This codes for CASSPAGQNQETQYF.

The rearrangement links TRBV6-4 to TRBJ2-3; TRBD2 agrees at 7 bases. The CDR3 contains 13 residues. CDR1 and CDR2 from the germline V gene are MRHNA and SNTAGT. V trimming: 8 bases; J trimming: 1 base; junction bases outside the gene matches: 3. The CDR3 DNA sequence: TGTGCCAGCGCAACTAGCGGCACAGATACGCAGTATTTT. This encodes CASATSGTDTQYF.

The rearrangement joins TRBV19 to TRBJ2-2, with 11 positions matching TRBD1. With V trimmed by 5 bases and J by 6 bases, 5 bases remained unmatched. The CDR3 covers 15 residues. CDR1 and CDR2 from the germline V gene are LNHDA and SQIVND (reference sequence). The CDR3 DNA follows: TGTGCCAGTAGTTCCCTGGGACAGGGGGCCGGGGAGCTGTTTTTT. This translates into CASSSLGQGAGELFF.

This chain links TRBV30 with TRBJ2-3; D not certain. From germline, CDR1 is GTSNPN and CDR2 SVGIG (reference sequence). V lost 0 bases and J lost 1, with 11 bases in between. The CDR3 runs to 15 residues. In DNA form, the CDR3 reads TGTGCCTGGAGTGTACTCGCGGTGGGCACAGATACGCAGTATTTT. It is translated as CAWSVLAVGTDTQYF. Complete variable domain (other parts from reference TRBV30 and TRBJ2-3): SQTIHQWPATLVQPVGSPLSLECTVEGTSNPNLYWYRQAAGRGLQLLFYSVGIGQISSEVPQNLSASRPQDRQFILSSKKLLLSDSGFYLCAWSVLAVGTDTQYFGPGTRLTVL.

The V and J genes are TRBV27 and TRBJ1-1; D gene unclear. The CDR3 consists of 13 residues. Germline V gene lookup returns CDR1 MNHEY and CDR2 SMNVEV (reference sequence). The V end was cut by 3 bases, the J end by 1 base, with 6 bases between. The CDR3 DNA follows: TGTGCCAGCAGTTTGTCAGAGAACACTGAAGCTTTCTTT. Residues: CASSLSENTEAFF.

This clone was observed a single time. This rearrangement joins TRBV10-3 to TRBJ1-1, with a possible D match to TRBD1 (6 bases). Germline assignment: CDR1 ENHRY and CDR2 SYGVKD. This CDR3 is 13 amino acids long. Trimming removed 9 bases from V and 1 base from J, with 12 bases in between. The CDR3 sequence is CAINRVWNTEAFF. The DNA for the CDR3 is TGTGCCATTAACAGGGTTTGGAACACTGAAGCTTTCTTT.

This clone was found once. This rearrangement joins TRBV4-1 to TRBJ1-2; 9 bases map to TRBD1. The CDR3 extends over 16 amino acids. Per germline, CDR1 MGHRA and CDR2 YSYEKL. The junction had 12 bases not matched to a gene; V was cut back by 3 bases and J by 7 bases. In DNA, the CDR3 is TGCGCCAGCAGCCACAAGCCGGGACAGGGCAAATTTGGCTACACCTTC. It specifies CASSHKPGQGKFGYTF.

This sequence joins TRBV9 and TRBJ2-7; D possibly corresponds to TRBD2 (7 bases). The CDR3 consists of 16 residues. Germline CDR1 is SGDLS and CDR2 is YYNGEE. Trimming stripped 0 bases from V and 2 bases from J, with 15 bases between. This chain's CDR3 is CASSVAGGPQAYEQYF. The DNA of the CDR3 is TGTGCCAGCAGCGTAGCGGGGGGCCCCCAGGCCTACGAGCAGTACTTC.

The J gene is TRBJ1-4, the V gene TRBV30, with 7 positions matching TRBD1. Per the germline V gene, CDR1 is GTSNPN and CDR2 is SVGIG (reference sequence). V shed 0 bases and J 5 bases; nucleotides not matched to a gene: 3. The CDR3 has 14 residues. The CDR3 spells CAWSVDRLNEKLFF. Here the CDR3 DNA reads TGTGCCTGGAGTGTGGACAGGTTGAATGAAAAACTGTTTTTT.

V usage is TRBV6-1 and J usage is TRBJ1-4; unclear D gene. This CDR3 comprises 13 residues. Trimming shortened V by 7 bases and J by 6 bases, and 12 bases separated the two germline ends. The germline gives CDR1 MNHNS, CDR2 SASEGT. CDR3 sequence (DNA): TGTGCCAGCAATTCTGCGTCTGATGAAAAACTGTTTTTT. Translated: CASNSASDEKLFF.

The V call is TRBV7-9, the J call TRBJ2-7; D may be TRBD2 (6 bases). Per germline, CDR1 SEHNR and CDR2 FQNEAQ (reference sequence). CDR3 length: 16 amino acids. V was cut by 5 bases and J by 3 bases, with 20 bases left in between. The CDR3 nucleotides are TGTGCCAGCAGCCCGGGACGGGGCCCGGGGGTCTACGAGCAGTACTTC. Its translation: CASSPGRGPGVYEQYF.

This sequence joins TRBV11-2 and TRBJ2-1, with unresolved D. The CDR3 has 13 residues. V was trimmed by 6 bases and J by 5 bases, leaving 11 bases between them. CDR1 is SGHAT, CDR2 FQNNGV, per germline. The CDR3 bases are TGTGCCAGCAGTCCGATGCCGGACAATGAGCAGTTCTTC. Its protein product is CASSPMPDNEQFF.

The chain has TRBV6-5 and TRBJ2-2; D unresolved. The CDR3 spans 16 residues. Trimming took 2 bases from V and 2 from J, leaving 12 bases between them. CDR1 and CDR2 from the germline V gene are MNHEY and SVGAGI. The CDR3 protein is CASSYPDWYNTGELFF. CDR3 coding DNA: TGTGCCAGCAGTTACCCCGACTGGTATAACACCGGGGAGCTGTTTTTT.

The chain is built from TRBV5-1 and TRBJ2-5; a weak D match, TRBD1 (6 bases). In germline, CDR1 is SGHRS, CDR2 YFSETQ. With 1 base removed from V and 4 bases from J, the gap between germline ends came to 8 bases. This CDR3 is built from 13 residues. The CDR3 DNA is TGCGCCAGCAGCTTGCAGGGGCGAGAGACCCAGTACTTC. This translates into CASSLQGRETQYF.

This chain connects TRBV7-9 to TRBJ1-4; 8 bases map to TRBD1. V dropped 1 base and J dropped 5; count of bases not matched to a gene: 0. Germline values: CDR1 SEHNR, CDR2 FQNEAQ (reference sequence). This CDR3 is 14 amino acids long. The CDR3 here is CASSLGQGNEKLFF. DNA for the CDR3: TGTGCCAGCAGCTTAGGACAGGGGAATGAAAAACTGTTTTTT.

The chain has TRBV11-1 and TRBJ1-2, with 8 bases aligning to TRBD1. Trimming at V came to 5 bases and at J to 10 bases, leaving 9 bases not matched to a gene. The V gene's germline CDR1 is SGHAT and CDR2 FQDESV (reference sequence). The length of the CDR3 is 13 residues. This chain's CDR3 is CASSPRTGWDYTF. CDR3 nucleotides: TGTGCCAGCAGCCCCCGGACAGGGTGGGACTACACCTTC.

This clone came up once. The chain has TRBV15 and TRBJ1-1, with TRBD1 matching 7 bases. Germline-derived CDR1 and CDR2 are LNHNV and YYDKDF (reference sequence). With V trimmed by 0 bases and J by 4 bases, 8 bases remained unmatched. This CDR3 comprises 16 residues. CDR3 bases: TGTGCCACCAGCAGAGACCTCTTTTCAGGGGGCACTGAAGCTTTCTTT. Its translation is CATSRDLFSGGTEAFF.

This chain joins TRBV4-2 and TRBJ2-3, with 15 bases lining up with TRBD2. Germline loops: CDR1 LGHNA, CDR2 YNFKEQ. Germline trimming cut 5 bases from V and 1 base from J; bases unmatched to any gene: 4. The CDR3 has 17 amino acids. The CDR3 region has the DNA TGTGCCAGCAGCTACGGGACTAGCGGGGGGCGCACAGATACGCAGTATTTT. Translated, it gives CASSYGTSGGRTDTQYF.

A few counts support this clone. The chain uses TRBV18 and TRBJ1-5; D is uncertain. CDR3 length: 12 residues. Trimming left V 3 bases short and J 7 bases short, with 7 bases between. Germline V gives CDR1 KGHSH, CDR2 LQKENI. CDR3 in DNA: TGTGCCAGCTCACCTCAACAGCAGCCCCAGCATTTT. This codes for CASSPQQQPQHF. Full variable domain (rest looked up from reference TRBV18 and TRBJ1-5): NAGVMQNPRHLVRRRGQEARLRCSPMKGHSHVYWYRQLPEEGLKFMVYLQKENIIDESGMPKERFSAEFPKEGPSILRIQQVVRGDSAAYFCASSPQQQPQHFGDGTRLSIL.

This chain uses TRBV4-1 with TRBJ1-1; TRBD1 aligns across 7 bases. The trim removed 0 bases at V and 0 bases at J, leaving 7 bases unmatched. From germline, CDR1 is MGHRA and CDR2 YSYEKL. The CDR3 sequence is 17 residues long. The CDR3 bases are TGCGCCAGCAGCCAAGATTCTACAGGGGCGATGAACACTGAAGCTTTCTTT. Residues: CASSQDSTGAMNTEAFF.

The V call is TRBV6-1, the J call TRBJ2-3; 12 positions match TRBD1. This CDR3 has 16 residues. Losses at the gene ends were 2 bases for V and 5 bases for J; bases not matched to a gene: 5. CDR1 and CDR2 (germline): MNHNS, SASEGT. The CDR3 DNA follows: TGTGCCAGCAGTGAAATGGGACAGGGGGCTAAAGATACGCAGTATTTT. It yields the protein CASSEMGQGAKDTQYF.

This chain uses TRBV6-6 with TRBJ1-6; 8 bases match TRBD1. Germline CDR1 is MNHNY and CDR2 is SVGAGI (reference sequence). J gave up 7 bases and V 7 bases, and 12 bases lay outside the gene matches. The CDR3 consists of 16 residues. CDR3 sequence: CASNPETGTGNSPLHF. The CDR3 bases are TGTGCCAGCAACCCCGAGACCGGGACAGGAAATTCACCCCTCCACTTT.

This clone appeared a single time. The V gene is TRBV15, the J gene TRBJ1-1; possible D gene TRBD1, 5 bases. V lost 1 base and J 6 bases, leaving 12 bases between the germline ends. The V gene's germline CDR1 is LNHNV and CDR2 YYDKDF (reference sequence). The CDR3 covers 14 residues. Here the CDR3 reads CATSRGGAGAEAFF. The DNA of the CDR3 is TGTGCCACCAGCAGAGGCGGGGCTGGCGCTGAAGCTTTCTTT.